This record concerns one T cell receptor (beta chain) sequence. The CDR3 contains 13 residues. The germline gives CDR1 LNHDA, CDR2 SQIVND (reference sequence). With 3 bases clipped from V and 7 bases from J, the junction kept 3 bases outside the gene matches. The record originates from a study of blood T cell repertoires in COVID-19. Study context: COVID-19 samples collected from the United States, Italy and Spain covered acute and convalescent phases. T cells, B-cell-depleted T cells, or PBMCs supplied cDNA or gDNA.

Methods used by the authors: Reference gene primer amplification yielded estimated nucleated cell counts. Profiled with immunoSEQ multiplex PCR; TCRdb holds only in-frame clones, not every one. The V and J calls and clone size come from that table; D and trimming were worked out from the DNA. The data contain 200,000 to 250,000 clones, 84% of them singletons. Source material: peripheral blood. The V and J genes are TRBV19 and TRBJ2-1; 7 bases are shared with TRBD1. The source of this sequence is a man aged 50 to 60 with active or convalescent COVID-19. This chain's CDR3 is CASSMNRGNEQFF. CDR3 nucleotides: TGTGCCAGTAGTATGAACAGGGGTAATGAGCAGTTCTTC.